These 15 T cell receptor beta chains were sequenced from one sample in a study of regulatory T cells in long-lasting Graves disease (dated by TCRdb to the early 2020s). Taken with the paper, the label for time point translates to: persistent/refractory GD, antithyroid drugs over 5 years with positive TRAb. RNA was extracted from PBMCs in TRIzol for both TCR sequencing and RNA sequencing. The library was made by multiplex PCR. The listed sequencing device is Illumina HiSeq 4000. To build TCR beta libraries, CDR3 regions were amplified by Arm-PCR using iRepertoire HTBI primers. The public reads were quality trimmed at Q25 with fastp and then assembled into clones with MiXCR by TCRdb, keeping productive beta chains. Each CDR3 protein appears once, grouped with its most common genes and DNA. This sample has fewer than 600,000 distinct CDR3 sequences in its table, and about 20% of those were observed once. Roughly 13% of the sample goes to the ten largest clones.

Sequenced material: peripheral blood mononuclear cells (PBMCs), taken when the disease was refractory, from a patient treated with antithyroid drugs. These receptors were obtained from a female donor with Graves disease.

The V call is TRBV19, the J call TRBJ1-1; perhaps TRBD1 as D (5 bases). The V and J ends lost 3 bases and 6 bases respectively, with 11 bases between them. Germline-derived CDR1 and CDR2 are LNHDA and SQIVND (reference sequence). CDR3 length equals 13 residues. CDR3 DNA: TGTGCCAGTAGTATGGGGGTTGGGCCTGAAGCTTTCTTT. Protein product: CASSMGVGPEAFF.

This clonotype was recorded at least ten times. The chain is built from TRBV5-1 and TRBJ1-2, with D maybe TRBD1 (6 bases). Trimming pared 0 bases from V and 3 bases from J, leaving 15 bases between. The V gene's germline CDR1 is SGHRS and CDR2 YFSETQ. The CDR3 spans 16 residues. This CDR3 reads CASSLGTGTIDYGYTF. In nucleotides, the CDR3 is TGCGCCAGCAGCTTGGGAACCGGGACAATTGACTATGGCTACACCTTC.

The chain joins TRBV12-3 or TRBV12-4 to TRBJ1-1, with TRBD1 identical over 7 bases. This CDR3 has 16 amino acids. The V and J ends lost 0 bases and 1 base, in that order; junction bases with no gene match: 5. CDR3 protein: CASSLAWGQKNTEAFF. The DNA of the CDR3 is TGTGCCAGCAGTTTAGCTTGGGGACAGAAGAACACTGAAGCTTTCTTT.

This clonotype has at least ten counts. The chain couples TRBV7-2 to TRBJ2-5, with D perhaps matching TRBD1 (6 bases). The CDR3 has 18 amino acids. Trimming pared 1 base from V and 1 base from J, leaving 19 bases between. CDR1 and CDR2 from the germline V gene are SGHTA and FQGNSA. The CDR3 region is CASSLVEGDRTFQETQYF. In DNA form, the CDR3 reads TGTGCCAGCAGCTTAGTCGAAGGTGACAGGACTTTCCAAGAGACCCAGTACTTC.

Many counts were recorded for this clonotype. The CDR3 nucleotides are TGTGCCACCAGTCACTCCGGGACAGGTTCGACTTTCTTT. Its translation: CATSHSGTGSTFF. V usage is TRBV24-1 and J usage is TRBJ1-1; 8 bases match TRBD1. The CDR3 is 13 amino acids. The germline gives CDR1 KGHDR, CDR2 SFDVKD. V shed 6 bases and J 12 bases; nucleotides not matched to a gene: 11.

Note on this clonotype: A much larger clone differs by one base, so this may be a read error. The chain employs TRBV6-1 and TRBJ1-5; 8 bases line up with TRBD1. The CDR3 spans 17 residues. Trimming took 11 bases from V and 6 from J; bases not matched to a gene: 21. Germline CDR1 is MNHNS and CDR2 is SASEGT. CDR3 in amino acids: CASAPRTGLPTGQPQHF. DNA of the CDR3: TGTGCCTCCGCCCCCAGGACAGGGCTCCCGACGGGTCAGCCCCAGCATTTT.

This clonotype was recorded at least ten times. The chain employs TRBV28 and TRBJ1-5; 8 bases fit TRBD1. The CDR3 runs to 15 residues. Germline V gene lookup returns CDR1 MDHEN and CDR2 SYDVKM. V shed 7 bases, J shed 4 bases, and the junction held 9 bases outside the gene matches. The CDR3 nucleotides read TGTGCCAGCATTTTGAGGACAGGGAGGAATCAGCCCCAGCATTTT. The encoded protein is CASILRTGRNQPQHF. Full variable domain (missing parts from reference TRBV28 and TRBJ1-5): DVKVTQSSRYLVKRTGEKVFLECVQDMDHENMFWYRQDPGLGLRLIYFSYDVKMKEKGDIPEGYSVSREKKERFSLILESASTNQTSMYLCASILRTGRNQPQHFGDGTRLSIL.

The chain uses TRBV27 and TRBJ2-5, with TRBD2 as a possible D gene (7 bases). Trimming took off 9 bases at V and 4 bases at J, with 33 bases between the two ends. Germline V gene data show CDR1 as MNHEY and CDR2 as SMNVEV (reference sequence). CDR3 size: 19 residues. The CDR3 DNA reads TGTGCCAGTTCAACCTGGGGGGAGGGGGGAGGCCGTCTTCCAGAGACCCAGTACTTC. The encoded protein is CASSTWGEGGGRLPETQYF.

CDR3 in amino acids: CASREGTELNQPQHF. The CDR3 nucleotides are TGTGCCAGTAGAGAAGGGACAGAACTTAATCAGCCCCAGCATTTT. The rearrangement links TRBV19 to TRBJ1-5, with 7 bases that match TRBD1. V lost 6 bases, J lost 4 bases, and 9 bases stayed unmatched. This CDR3 contains 15 residues. The germline V gene encodes CDR1 LNHDA and CDR2 SQIVND (reference sequence). The complete variable domain, with remaining parts taken from reference TRBV19 and TRBJ1-5, reads DGGITQSPKYLFRKEGQNVTLSCEQNLNHDAMYWYRQDPGQGLRLIYYSQIVNDFQKGDIAEGYSVSREKKESFPLTVTSAQKNPTAFYLCASREGTELNQPQHFGDGTRLSIL.

This clonotype was counted at least ten times. This chain joins TRBV6-2 or TRBV6-3 and TRBJ2-3; tentative D call: TRBD1 (7 bases). The V and J ends lost 5 bases and 2 bases respectively, with 17 bases between them. CDR3 length equals 16 residues. Germline V gene sequence: CDR1 MNHEY, CDR2 SVGEGT. As DNA, the CDR3 is TGTGCCAGCAGTGGATACAGGGGAGGATCCACAGATACGCAGTATTTT. Translating gives CASSGYRGGSTDTQYF.

Worth noting for this clonotype: The junction departs from the called germline gene at one end, perhaps through a read error. This chain uses TRBV28 with TRBJ1-1; no clear D gene. The germline V gene encodes CDR1 MDHEN and CDR2 SYDVKM. CDR3 length equals 12 residues. The CDR3 sequence: CASGLKIYGAFF. Written as DNA, the CDR3 is TGTGCCAGCGGTTTAAAAATTTACGGAGCTTTCTTT.

This clonotype has a count of ten or more. The chain recombines TRBV6-5 with TRBJ1-5; 10 bases line up with TRBD1. The V gene's germline CDR1 is MNHEY and CDR2 SVGAGI. The CDR3 contains 16 residues. J lost 2 bases, V lost 4 bases, and 5 bases had no gene match. CDR3 sequence: CASSSRQGAGNQPQHF. The CDR3 DNA reads as TGTGCCAGCAGTTCCAGACAGGGGGCGGGCAATCAGCCCCAGCATTTT.

This clonotype was counted many times. This chain links TRBV6-2 or TRBV6-3 with TRBJ2-7, with D perhaps being TRBD1 or TRBD2 (6 bases each). V was pared by 0 bases and J by 7 bases, with 10 bases between. This CDR3 contains 13 residues. Germline V gives CDR1 MNHEY, CDR2 SVGEGT. CDR3 in amino acids: CASSYSRGQEQYF. CDR3 sequence (DNA): TGTGCCAGCAGTTACTCACGGGGGCAGGAGCAGTACTTC.

The CDR3 DNA follows: TGCAGTGCTAGAGATGAGACATATCTCTCCTACGAGCAGTACTTC. It translates to CSARDETYLSYEQYF. The genes are TRBV20-1 and TRBJ2-7; unclear D gene. V shed 0 bases and J shed 0 bases, with 12 bases lying between them. Germline CDR1 DFQATT, CDR2 SNEGSKA (reference sequence). This CDR3 has 15 residues.

The chain recombines TRBV5-1 with TRBJ1-2; 8 nucleotides align to TRBD1. CDR1 SGHRS and CDR2 YFSETQ come from the germline V gene. The ends lost 4 bases at V and 4 bases at J; junction bases unmatched: 6. The CDR3 is 14 residues long. Here the CDR3 reads CASSRTGPRYGYTF. CDR3 DNA sequence: TGCGCCAGCAGCCGGACAGGGCCGCGCTATGGCTACACCTTC.